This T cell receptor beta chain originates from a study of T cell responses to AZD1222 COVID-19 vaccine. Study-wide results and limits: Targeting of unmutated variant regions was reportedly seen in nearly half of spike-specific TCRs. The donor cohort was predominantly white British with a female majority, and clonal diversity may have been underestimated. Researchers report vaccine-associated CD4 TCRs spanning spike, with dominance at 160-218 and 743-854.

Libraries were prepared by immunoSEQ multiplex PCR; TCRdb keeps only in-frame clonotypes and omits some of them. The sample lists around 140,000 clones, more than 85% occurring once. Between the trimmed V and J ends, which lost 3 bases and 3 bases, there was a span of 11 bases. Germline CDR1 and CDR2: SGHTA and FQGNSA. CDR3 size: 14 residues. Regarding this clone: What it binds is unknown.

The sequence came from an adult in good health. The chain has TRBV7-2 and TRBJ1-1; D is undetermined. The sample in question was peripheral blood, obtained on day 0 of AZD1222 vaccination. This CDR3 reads CASSLRREDTEAFF. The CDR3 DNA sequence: TGTGCCAGCAGCTTGAGGAGGGAAGACACTGAAGCTTTCTTT.